Following are 25 T cell receptor beta chains from one sample sequenced in a study of CD8 T cells in Susac syndrome. An input of about 0.5 to 1 ug of RNA was subjected to reverse transcription using random hexamers. TCRdb re-analysed the immunoSEQ multiplex PCR reads in MiXCR, keeping a single row per CDR3 protein. This table holds approximately 140,000 distinct CDR3 sequences, approximately 95% found once. Sequencing input: CD4+ T cells from PBMCs. Source of these receptors: a human donor with multiple sclerosis.

The CDR3 protein is CAWNRAGNTEAFF. The CDR3 DNA sequence: TGTGCCTGGAACCGAGCGGGGAACACTGAAGCTTTCTTT. This chain links TRBV30 with TRBJ1-1; D uncertain. Germline V gives CDR1 GTSNPN, CDR2 SVGIG (reference sequence). The CDR3 covers 13 residues. With 4 bases removed from V and 1 base from J, the gap between germline ends came to 10 bases.

This chain links TRBV6-2 or TRBV6-3 with TRBJ2-5, with 9 nucleotides matching TRBD1. V was pared by 7 bases and J by 2 bases, with 11 bases of the junction left unmatched. The CDR3 is 16 amino acids. Germline CDR1 is MNHEY and CDR2 is SVGEGT. The CDR3 is CASIPWGTGSQETQYF. The DNA for the CDR3 is TGTGCCAGCATTCCGTGGGGGACAGGGTCACAAGAGACCCAGTACTTC.

This chain links TRBV3-1 with TRBJ2-5; D is perhaps TRBD1 (5 bases). Per germline, CDR1 LGHDT and CDR2 YNNKEL (reference sequence). V was shortened by 11 bases and J by 0 bases, with 16 bases between the two germline ends. There are 14 residues in the CDR3. The CDR3 here is CAGSARRDQETQYF. The CDR3 DNA reads TGTGCCGGTAGTGCCCGCAGGGACCAAGAGACCCAGTACTTC.

V gene TRBV20-1 combines with J gene TRBJ1-6, with a weak D call TRBD1 (6 bases). The CDR3 covers 13 residues. V dropped 1 base and J dropped 7 bases, with 8 bases sitting between them. Germline CDR1 and CDR2: DFQATT and SNEGSKA (reference sequence). The CDR3: CSARGGQNSPLHF. The CDR3 DNA sequence: TGCAGTGCTAGAGGGGGGCAGAATTCACCCCTCCACTTT.

The gene calls are TRBV5-1 and TRBJ2-1; 8 positions match TRBD2. The CDR3 contains 15 residues. Germline CDR1 and CDR2: SGHRS and YFSETQ. After removal of 2 bases from V and 7 bases from J, the junction contained 8 bases not matched to a gene. CDR3: CASSFVRGARNEQFF. Written as DNA, the CDR3 is TGCGCCAGCAGCTTTGTGCGGGGGGCTCGTAATGAGCAGTTCTTC. Combining the CDR3 with reference TRBV5-1 and TRBJ2-1 gives the whole variable domain KAGVTQTPRYLIKTRGQQVTLSCSPISGHRSVSWYQQTPGQGLQFLFEYFSETQRNKGNFPGRFSGRQFSNSRSEMNVSTLELGDSALYLCASSFVRGARNEQFFGPGTRLTVL.

This chain connects TRBV9 to TRBJ2-3, with D tentatively TRBD1 or TRBD2 (5 bases each). Trimming stripped 0 bases from V and 8 bases from J, with 13 bases between. Germline V lookup: CDR1 SGDLS, CDR2 YYNGEE. The CDR3 is 14 amino acids. CDR3 nucleotides: TGTGCCAGCAGCGTAGTGGGGGTGGACACTACGCAGTATTTT. Translation gives CASSVVGVDTTQYF.

In DNA form, the CDR3 reads TGCGCCAGCAGCTTGGAGGCTAGCGGCTCACCCACAGATACGCAGTATTTT. It encodes CASSLEASGSPTDTQYF. The chain uses TRBV5-1 and TRBJ2-3; 7 bases are shared with TRBD2. This CDR3 spans 17 amino acids. Trimming took 0 bases from V and 2 from J; bases not matched to a gene: 9. CDR1 and CDR2 (germline): SGHRS, YFSETQ.

This clonotype was seen once. The chain couples TRBV7-9 to TRBJ1-2; TRBD1 might be the D (6 bases). Trimming stripped 5 bases from V and 3 bases from J, with 10 bases between. Germline V gene sequence: CDR1 SEHNR, CDR2 FQNEAQ (reference sequence). The CDR3 runs 13 residues. As DNA, the CDR3 is TGTGCCAGCAGCCCCGAGGGGGACTATGGCTACACCTTC. Its translation is CASSPEGDYGYTF.

V usage is TRBV6-5 and J usage is TRBJ2-1, with 12 positions matching TRBD2. V lost 2 bases to trimming and J lost 10 bases; unmatched junction nucleotides: 9. The CDR3 sequence is 16 residues long. The germline V gene has CDR1 MNHEY and CDR2 SVGAGI. CDR3 bases: TGTGCCAGCAGTTACCTAACTAGCGGGAGGCCGGGGGAGCAGTTCTTC. Protein product: CASSYLTSGRPGEQFF.

The J gene is TRBJ1-5, the V gene TRBV7-8, with 7 bases that match TRBD1. The CDR3 has 15 amino acids. Germline loops: CDR1 SGHVS, CDR2 FQNEAQ. J lost 2 bases, V lost 5 bases, and 6 bases had no gene match. The CDR3 DNA is TGTGCCAGCAGCCGGTACACAGGGGGCAATCAGCCCCAGCATTTT. This encodes CASSRYTGGNQPQHF.

The chain is built from TRBV19 and TRBJ1-5; the D is unclear. This CDR3 region has 14 residues. Germline V gene data show CDR1 as LNHDA and CDR2 as SQIVND (reference sequence). V dropped 4 bases and J dropped 0 bases, with 7 bases sitting between them. CDR3 bases: TGTGCCAGTAGTAGCGGGAGTAGCAATCAGCCCCAGCATTTT. As protein: CASSSGSSNQPQHF.

The chain links TRBV2 to TRBJ2-3; a weak D match, TRBD2 (6 bases). V lost 10 bases, J lost 6 bases, and 17 bases lay in between. Per the germline V gene, CDR1 is SNHLY and CDR2 is FYNNEI. This CDR3 comprises 13 residues. The DNA of the CDR3 is TGTGCCACAAAAGGAGGGGTCTGGGATACGCAGTATTTT. This sequence encodes CATKGGVWDTQYF.

V is TRBV18 and J is TRBJ2-7; 9 positions match TRBD1. This CDR3 contains 14 residues. Losses at the gene ends were 5 bases for V and 2 bases for J; bases not matched to a gene: 4. Germline V gene data show CDR1 as KGHSH and CDR2 as LQKENI. This CDR3 reads CASSTGGIPYEQYF. The CDR3 DNA sequence: TGTGCCAGCTCAACAGGGGGCATCCCCTACGAGCAGTACTTC.

The rearrangement joins TRBV29-1 to TRBJ2-5, with 7 nucleotides matching TRBD2. V lost 1 base to trimming and J lost 4 bases; unmatched junction nucleotides: 15. The CDR3 runs 17 residues. Germline CDR1 is SQVTM and CDR2 is ANQGSEA. CDR3 region: CSVEGTRMGLDGETQYF. CDR3 DNA sequence: TGCAGCGTTGAAGGGACTAGAATGGGTTTAGACGGAGAGACCCAGTACTTC.

The V call is TRBV20-1, the J call TRBJ1-2, with D unresolved. Germline V lookup: CDR1 DFQATT, CDR2 SNEGSKA (reference sequence). V gave up 3 bases and J gave up 7 bases, with 15 bases separating them. CDR3 length: 13 amino acids. CDR3 nucleotides: TGCAGTGCTAGGGTTTCGGGGAAGGGTGGCTACACCTTC. This codes for CSARVSGKGGYTF.

The V call is TRBV3-1, the J call TRBJ2-5; 9 nucleotides agree with TRBD2. Germline V gene lookup returns CDR1 LGHDT and CDR2 YNNKEL (reference sequence). The V gene end was trimmed by 0 bases and the J gene end by 5 bases; junction bases not matched to a gene: 10. This CDR3 spans 17 amino acids. The CDR3 region has the DNA TGTGCCAGCAGCCAAGATCGCGGCGGGGGGGCCGTGGAGACCCAGTACTTC. Its translation is CASSQDRGGGAVETQYF.

This chain joins TRBV25-1 and TRBJ2-5, with a tentative D call TRBD1 (6 bases). The CDR3 covers 14 residues. CDR1 and CDR2 (germline): MGHDK, SYGVNS. Trimming removed 2 bases at V and 4 bases at J, with 11 bases between. CDR3 sequence reads: CASSEPTGIETQYF. The CDR3 bases are TGTGCCAGCAGTGAACCAACAGGGATAGAGACCCAGTACTTC.

The CDR3 DNA follows: TGTGCCAGCAGCTTGGGAGGCAGAGATGTAGAGACCCAGTACTTC. Its translation: CASSLGGRDVETQYF. The rearrangement joins TRBV5-4 to TRBJ2-5; D remains ambiguous. Trimming took 0 bases from V and 4 from J, leaving 13 bases between them. From germline, CDR1 is SGHNT and CDR2 YYREEE (reference sequence). The CDR3 extends over 15 amino acids.

The CDR3 DNA follows: TGTGCCAGCAGCCGTTATCCGGGACTGTCCTACGAGCAGTACTTC. Translation: CASSRYPGLSYEQYF. The V and J genes are TRBV7-9 and TRBJ2-7, with D possibly matching TRBD2 (6 bases). The CDR3 is 15 residues long. With 5 bases removed from V and 1 base from J, the gap between germline ends came to 15 bases. The V gene's germline CDR1 is SEHNR and CDR2 FQNEAQ (reference sequence).

This chain's CDR3 is CASSLGEYQETQYF. The CDR3 nucleotides are TGTGCCAGCAGCTTAGGGGAGTACCAAGAGACCCAGTACTTC. The J gene is TRBJ2-5, the V gene TRBV7-9, with TRBD2 as a possible D gene (5 bases). The CDR3 extends over 14 amino acids. Germline V gene data show CDR1 as SEHNR and CDR2 as FQNEAQ (reference sequence). The V and J ends lost 1 base and 0 bases respectively, with 6 bases between them.

To note about this clonotype: One end of the junction is discordant with germline, which a read error may explain. The chain joins TRBV27 to TRBJ2-7; 8 bases are a match to TRBD1. The germline V gene has CDR1 MNHEY and CDR2 SMNVEV (reference sequence). The CDR3 is 14 residues long. CDR3 sequence reads: CASSLSGQAYEQYF. The CDR3 DNA sequence: TGTGCCAGCAGTCTATCGGGACAGGCCTACGAGCAGTACTTC.

V usage is TRBV20-1 and J usage is TRBJ2-3; TRBD2 agrees at 7 bases. CDR1 and CDR2 from the germline V gene are DFQATT and SNEGSKA (reference sequence). The CDR3 consists of 15 residues. V dropped 5 bases and J dropped 0; count of bases not matched to a gene: 8. The CDR3 loop reads CSAATLRGSTDTQYF. CDR3 bases: TGCAGTGCTGCTACCTTGCGGGGGAGCACAGATACGCAGTATTTT.

The chain carries TRBV29-1 and TRBJ2-7, with unresolved D. CDR1 and CDR2 (germline): SQVTM, ANQGSEA. This CDR3 is built from 14 residues. Trimming shortened V by 4 bases and J by 0 bases, and 13 bases separated the two germline ends. This chain's CDR3 is CSVGFAPLSYEQYF. CDR3 coding DNA: TGCAGCGTTGGATTCGCCCCTCTCTCCTACGAGCAGTACTTC.

The rearrangement uses TRBV6-2 or TRBV6-3 and TRBJ2-5; TRBD2 might be the D (6 bases). The CDR3 length is 13 residues. Per the germline V gene, CDR1 is MNHEY and CDR2 is SVGEGT. V lost 5 bases and J lost 4, with 11 bases in between. The CDR3 loop is CASSAQLAETQYF. Here the CDR3 DNA reads TGTGCCAGCAGTGCACAACTAGCAGAGACCCAGTACTTC.

The rearrangement joins TRBV25-1 to TRBJ1-1; D perhaps matches TRBD1 (5 bases). Looked up from germline, CDR1 is MGHDK and CDR2 is SYGVNS. The CDR3 is made up of 18 amino acids. Trimming cost V 2 bases and J 1 base, with 20 bases left between them. The CDR3 DNA is TGTGCCAGCAGTGAAGGGGGGACGAGAGCTGGTCCGAACACTGAAGCTTTCTTT. It yields the protein CASSEGGTRAGPNTEAFF.